This T cell receptor beta chain was sequenced for a study of blood T cell repertoires in COVID-19 (dated by TCRdb to between 2020 and 2021). Regarding the complete study: Samples covering the acute and convalescent phases of COVID-19 were provided by collaborators in the United States, Italy and Spain. The prospective study material was composed of cDNA or gDNA derived from T cells, B-cell-depleted T cells, or PBMCs. The dataset comprised deeply sampled blood TCRbeta repertoires from subjects exposed to, actively infected with, or recovered from COVID-19. The repertoires were released in a freely available public database meant as a resource for research on the immune response to SARS-CoV-2. The samples were drawn from two sources: the first 160 participants of the ongoing ImmuneRACE study, and 1,000 to 1,500 subjects contributed by 6 global collaborators. Sample metadata almost always included a de-identified subject ID, COVID-19 status, age in years and sex. HLA class I and class II types, where available, came from metadata supplied by the sample provider rather than from assay-based typing. The paper's findings and limits, for the study overall: Clinical and demographic metadata were provided uncurated, with the amount varying by source and participant.

Measured from the cysteine to the phenylalanine, the CDR3 is 13 residues long. Kept here is only the CDR3 DNA, which spans 39 bases and is read in frame from base 1. V is pared back by 0 bases and J by 6 bases, with 10 bases lying between the germline termini. Looking up the germline V gene yields CDR1 SGDLS and CDR2 YYNGEE. TCRbeta CDR3 regions were amplified from genomic DNA using the immunoSEQ Assay, a bias-controlled multiplex PCR. The authors' pipeline ran thus. Within the assay, amplification of reference gene primers was used to estimate how many nucleated cells each sample contained. Sequence reads were collapsed and filtered to measure the absolute abundance of every unique TCRbeta CDR3 rearrangement. For each sample, productive Simpson clonality was calculated by taking the square root of Simpson's diversity index across productive rearrangements. TCRdb limited this immuneACCESS table to in-frame rearrangements with V and J called. A share of clones is missing; checked studies link under half to unresolved V genes, and the rest is unexplained. That table gives V, J and clone size, and the DNA gave D and trimming. This sample has under 250,000 clones in its table, and roughly 81% of those were observed once. 4% of the sample lies in the top ten.

Each collaborating institution followed its own protocols to collect whole blood in K2EDTA tubes. Collaborator samples were shipped for TCRbeta analysis as frozen whole blood, isolated PBMCs, or DNA extracted from either sample type. Details on this clone: Its cognate antigen has yet to be identified. Base qualities are not provided; no much larger clone lies one nucleotide away.

The material sequenced was peripheral blood. The rearrangement combines TRBV9 with TRBJ2-7; a tentative D call is TRBD1 (6 bases match). The clonotype was recovered from a man over 45 with acute or convalescent COVID-19. The sequence in DNA is TGTGCCAGCAGCGTAGGGACAGAAGTCGAGCAGTACTTC. Its protein product is CASSVGTEVEQYF.